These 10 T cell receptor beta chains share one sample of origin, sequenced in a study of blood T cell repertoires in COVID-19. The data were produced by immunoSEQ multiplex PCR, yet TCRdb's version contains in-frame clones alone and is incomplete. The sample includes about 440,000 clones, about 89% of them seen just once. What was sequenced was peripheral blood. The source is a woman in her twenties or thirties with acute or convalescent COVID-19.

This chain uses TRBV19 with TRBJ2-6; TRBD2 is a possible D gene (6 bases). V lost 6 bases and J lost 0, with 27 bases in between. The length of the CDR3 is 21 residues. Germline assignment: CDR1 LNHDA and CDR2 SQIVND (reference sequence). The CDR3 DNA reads TGTGCCAGTAGCCCCCCGGAGGGATGGGGGTACCTACTCTCTGGGGCCAACGTCCTGACTTTC. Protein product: CASSPPEGWGYLLSGANVLTF.

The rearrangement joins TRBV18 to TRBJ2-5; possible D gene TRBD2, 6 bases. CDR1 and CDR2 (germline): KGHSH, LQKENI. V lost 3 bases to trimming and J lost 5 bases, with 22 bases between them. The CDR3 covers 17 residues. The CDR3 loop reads CASSPGGRSRNLETQYF. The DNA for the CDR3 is TGTGCCAGCTCACCCGGGGGTAGAAGTCGGAATCTGGAGACCCAGTACTTC.

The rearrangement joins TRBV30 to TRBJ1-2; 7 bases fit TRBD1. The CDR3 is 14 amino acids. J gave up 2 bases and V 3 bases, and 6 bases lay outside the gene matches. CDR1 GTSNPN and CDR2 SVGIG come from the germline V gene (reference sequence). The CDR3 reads CAWRGGRGNYGYTF. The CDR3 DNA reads TGTGCCTGGAGAGGTGGCAGGGGGAACTATGGCTACACCTTC.

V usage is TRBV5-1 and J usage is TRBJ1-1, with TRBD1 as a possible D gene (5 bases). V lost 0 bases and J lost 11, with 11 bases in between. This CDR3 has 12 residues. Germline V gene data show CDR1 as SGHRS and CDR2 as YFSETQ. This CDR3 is CASSLGGSKAFF. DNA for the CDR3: TGCGCCAGCAGCTTGGGGGGCAGTAAGGCTTTCTTT.

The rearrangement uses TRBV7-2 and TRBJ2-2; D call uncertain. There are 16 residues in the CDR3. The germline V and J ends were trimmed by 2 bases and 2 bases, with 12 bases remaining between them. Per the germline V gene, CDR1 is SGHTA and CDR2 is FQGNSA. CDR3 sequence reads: CASSLLGPSNTGELFF. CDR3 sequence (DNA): TGTGCCAGCAGCTTACTTGGGCCATCAAACACCGGGGAGCTGTTTTTT.

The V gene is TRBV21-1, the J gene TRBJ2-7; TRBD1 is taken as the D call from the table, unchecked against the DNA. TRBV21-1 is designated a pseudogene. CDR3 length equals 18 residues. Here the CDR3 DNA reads TGTGCCAGCAGCAAAGGATGCGGGACAGAAGGGTCGTCCTACGAGCAGTACTTC. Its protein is CASSKGCGTEGSSYEQYF.

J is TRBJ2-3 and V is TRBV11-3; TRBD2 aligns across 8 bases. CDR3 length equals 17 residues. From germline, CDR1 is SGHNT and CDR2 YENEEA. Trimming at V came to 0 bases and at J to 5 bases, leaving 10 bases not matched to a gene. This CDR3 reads CASSLEGAGGFGDTQYF. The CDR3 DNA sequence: TGTGCCAGCAGCTTAGAGGGGGCGGGGGGCTTTGGAGATACGCAGTATTTT.

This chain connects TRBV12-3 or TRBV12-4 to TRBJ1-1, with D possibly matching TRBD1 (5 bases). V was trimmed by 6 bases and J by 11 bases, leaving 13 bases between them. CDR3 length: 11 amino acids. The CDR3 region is CASRQGMRAFF. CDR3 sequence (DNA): TGTGCCAGCAGGCAGGGCATGCGGGCTTTCTTT.

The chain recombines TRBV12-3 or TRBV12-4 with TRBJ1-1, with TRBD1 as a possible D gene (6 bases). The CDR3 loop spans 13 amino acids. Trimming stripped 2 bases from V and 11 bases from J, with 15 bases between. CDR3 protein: CASSLRGGQLAFF. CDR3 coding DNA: TGTGCCAGCAGTTTAAGGGGTGGACAGCTCGCTTTCTTT.

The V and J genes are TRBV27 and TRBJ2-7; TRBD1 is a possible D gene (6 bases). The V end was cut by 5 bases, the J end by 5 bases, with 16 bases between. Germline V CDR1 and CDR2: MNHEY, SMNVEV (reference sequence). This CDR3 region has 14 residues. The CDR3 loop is CASSPNRVVHEQYF. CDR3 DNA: TGTGCCAGCAGTCCAAACAGGGTCGTCCACGAGCAGTACTTC.